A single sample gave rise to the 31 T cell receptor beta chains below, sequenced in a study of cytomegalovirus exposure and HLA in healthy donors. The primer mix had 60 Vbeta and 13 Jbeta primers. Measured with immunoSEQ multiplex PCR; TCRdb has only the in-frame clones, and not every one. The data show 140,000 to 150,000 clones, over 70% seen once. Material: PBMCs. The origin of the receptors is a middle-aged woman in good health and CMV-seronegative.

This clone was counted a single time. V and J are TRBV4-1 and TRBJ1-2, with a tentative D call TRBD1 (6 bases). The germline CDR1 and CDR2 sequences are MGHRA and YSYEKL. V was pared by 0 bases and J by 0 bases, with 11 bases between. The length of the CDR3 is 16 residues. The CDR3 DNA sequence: TGCGCCAGCAGCCAAGACGGACAGAATCCTAACTATGGCTACACCTTC. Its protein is CASSQDGQNPNYGYTF.

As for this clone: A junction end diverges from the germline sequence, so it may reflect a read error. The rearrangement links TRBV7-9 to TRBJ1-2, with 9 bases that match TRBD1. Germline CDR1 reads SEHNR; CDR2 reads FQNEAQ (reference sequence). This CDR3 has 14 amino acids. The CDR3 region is CSSSLDGTGLGYTF. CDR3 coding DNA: TGTTCCAGCAGCTTAGATGGGACAGGGCTTGGCTACACCTTC.

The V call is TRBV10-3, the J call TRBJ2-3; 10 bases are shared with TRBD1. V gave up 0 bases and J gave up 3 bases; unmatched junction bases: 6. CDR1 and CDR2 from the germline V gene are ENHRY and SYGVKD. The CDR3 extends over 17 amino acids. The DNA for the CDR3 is TGTGCCATCAGTGAGTCCTCCGGGACAGGGGTTACAGATACGCAGTATTTT. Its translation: CAISESSGTGVTDTQYF.

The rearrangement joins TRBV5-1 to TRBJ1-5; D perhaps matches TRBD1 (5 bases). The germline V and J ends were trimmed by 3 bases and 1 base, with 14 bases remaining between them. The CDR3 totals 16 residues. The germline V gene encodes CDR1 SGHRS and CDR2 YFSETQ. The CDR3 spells CASSSQPQGSNQPQHF. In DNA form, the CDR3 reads TGCGCCAGCAGCTCCCAACCTCAGGGAAGCAATCAGCCCCAGCATTTT. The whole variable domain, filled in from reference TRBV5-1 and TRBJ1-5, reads KAGVTQTPRYLIKTRGQQVTLSCSPISGHRSVSWYQQTPGQGLQFLFEYFSETQRNKGNFPGRFSGRQFSNSRSEMNVSTLELGDSALYLCASSSQPQGSNQPQHFGDGTRLSIL.

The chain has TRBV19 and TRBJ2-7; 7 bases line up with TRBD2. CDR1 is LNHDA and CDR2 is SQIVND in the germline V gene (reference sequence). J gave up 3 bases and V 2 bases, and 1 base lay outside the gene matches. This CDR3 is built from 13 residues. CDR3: CASSIREGYEQYF. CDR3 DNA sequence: TGTGCCAGTAGTATAAGGGAGGGCTACGAGCAGTACTTC. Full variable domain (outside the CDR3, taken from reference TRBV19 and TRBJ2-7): DGGITQSPKYLFRKEGQNVTLSCEQNLNHDAMYWYRQDPGQGLRLIYYSQIVNDFQKGDIAEGYSVSREKKESFPLTVTSAQKNPTAFYLCASSIREGYEQYFGPGTRLTVT.

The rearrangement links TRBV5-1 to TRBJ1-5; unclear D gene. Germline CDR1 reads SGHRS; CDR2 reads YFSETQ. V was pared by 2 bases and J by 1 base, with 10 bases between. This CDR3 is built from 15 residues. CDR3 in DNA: TGCGCCAGCAGCTTTTCAGACGGGAGCAATCAGCCCCAGCATTTT. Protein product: CASSFSDGSNQPQHF.

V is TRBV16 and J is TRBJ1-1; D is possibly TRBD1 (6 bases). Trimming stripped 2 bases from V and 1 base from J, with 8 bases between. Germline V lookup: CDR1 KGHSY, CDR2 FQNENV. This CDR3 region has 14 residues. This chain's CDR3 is CASSQRTANTEAFF. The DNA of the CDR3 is TGTGCCAGCAGCCAACGGACAGCGAACACTGAAGCTTTCTTT.

The CDR3 sequence: CASSLVAREGTQYF. The CDR3 region has the DNA TGTGCCAGCAGCTTAGTGGCACGGGAGGGCACGCAGTATTTT. The rearrangement uses TRBV7-8 and TRBJ2-3; 8 bases are shared with TRBD2. This CDR3 is built from 14 residues. Germline values: CDR1 SGHVS, CDR2 FQNEAQ. The trim removed 1 base at V and 9 bases at J, leaving 6 bases unmatched.

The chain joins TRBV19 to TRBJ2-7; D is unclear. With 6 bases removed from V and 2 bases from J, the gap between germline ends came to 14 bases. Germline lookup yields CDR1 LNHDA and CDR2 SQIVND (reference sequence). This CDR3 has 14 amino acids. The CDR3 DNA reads TGTGCCAGTAGCCAGAAGAGCGATACCTACGAGCAGTACTTC. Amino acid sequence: CASSQKSDTYEQYF.

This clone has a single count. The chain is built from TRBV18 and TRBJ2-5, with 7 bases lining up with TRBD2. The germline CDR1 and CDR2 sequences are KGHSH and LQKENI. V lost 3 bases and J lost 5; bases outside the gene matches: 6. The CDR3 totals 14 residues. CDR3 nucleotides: TGTGCCAGCTCACCGTTGGCGGGAGCTGAGACCCAGTACTTC. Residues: CASSPLAGAETQYF.

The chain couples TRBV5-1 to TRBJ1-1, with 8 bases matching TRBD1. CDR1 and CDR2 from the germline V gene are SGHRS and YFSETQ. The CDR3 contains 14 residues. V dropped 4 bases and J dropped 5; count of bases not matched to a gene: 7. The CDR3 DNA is TGCGCCAGCAGCCTACAGGGGGGGAAAACTGAAGCTTTCTTT. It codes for CASSLQGGKTEAFF.

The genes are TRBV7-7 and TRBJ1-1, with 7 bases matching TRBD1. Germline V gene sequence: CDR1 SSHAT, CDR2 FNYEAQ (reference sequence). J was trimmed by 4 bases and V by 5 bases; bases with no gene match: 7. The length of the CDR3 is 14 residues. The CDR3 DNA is TGTGCCAGCAGCGCGACAGGGAGGATCACTGAAGCTTTCTTT. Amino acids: CASSATGRITEAFF.

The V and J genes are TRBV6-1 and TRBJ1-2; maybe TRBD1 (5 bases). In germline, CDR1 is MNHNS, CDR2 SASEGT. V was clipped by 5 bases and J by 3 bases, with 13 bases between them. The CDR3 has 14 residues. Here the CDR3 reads CASSSSTADYGYTF. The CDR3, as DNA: TGTGCCAGCAGTTCCTCGACAGCAGACTATGGCTACACCTTC.

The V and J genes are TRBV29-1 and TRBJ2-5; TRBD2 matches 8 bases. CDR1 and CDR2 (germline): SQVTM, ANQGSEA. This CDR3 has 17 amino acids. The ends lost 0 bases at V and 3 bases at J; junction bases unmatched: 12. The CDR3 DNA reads TGCAGCGTTGAAGATTCGGTCTGGACTAGCCTCAAAGAGACCCAGTACTTC. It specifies CSVEDSVWTSLKETQYF.

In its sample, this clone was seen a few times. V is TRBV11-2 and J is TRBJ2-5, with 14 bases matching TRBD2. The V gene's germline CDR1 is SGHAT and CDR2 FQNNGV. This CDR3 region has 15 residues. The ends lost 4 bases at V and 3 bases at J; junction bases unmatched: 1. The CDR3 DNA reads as TGTGCCAGCAGCTCGGGACTAGCGGGGGAAGAGACCCAGTACTTC. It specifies CASSSGLAGEETQYF.

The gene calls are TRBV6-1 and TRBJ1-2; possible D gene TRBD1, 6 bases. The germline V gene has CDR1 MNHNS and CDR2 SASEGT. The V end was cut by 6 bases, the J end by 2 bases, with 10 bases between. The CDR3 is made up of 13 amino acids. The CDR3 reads CASRLDRNYGYTF. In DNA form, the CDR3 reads TGTGCCAGCAGATTAGACAGGAACTATGGCTACACCTTC.

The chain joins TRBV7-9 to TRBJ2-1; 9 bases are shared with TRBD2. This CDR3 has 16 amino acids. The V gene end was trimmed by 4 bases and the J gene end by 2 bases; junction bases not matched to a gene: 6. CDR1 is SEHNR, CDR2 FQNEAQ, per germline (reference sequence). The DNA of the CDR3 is TGTGCCAGCAGCTACCCTAGCGGGGAAACCTACAATGAGCAGTTCTTC. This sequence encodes CASSYPSGETYNEQFF.

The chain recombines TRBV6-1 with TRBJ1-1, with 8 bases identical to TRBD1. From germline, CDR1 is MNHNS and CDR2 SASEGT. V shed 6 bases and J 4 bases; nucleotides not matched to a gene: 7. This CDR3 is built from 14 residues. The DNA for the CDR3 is TGTGCCAGCAGATCTCGGACAGGGCGCACTGAAGCTTTCTTT. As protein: CASRSRTGRTEAFF.

CDR3 nucleotides: TGTGCCAGCAGCTCCCGGGATCAGACTAGCGGGAATGAGCAGTTCTTC. This codes for CASSSRDQTSGNEQFF. The gene calls are TRBV5-6 and TRBJ2-1; 10 positions agree with TRBD2. V was pared by 3 bases and J by 7 bases, with 10 bases of the junction left unmatched. Looked up from germline, CDR1 is SGHDT and CDR2 is YYEEEE. The CDR3 length is 16 residues. Complete variable domain (other parts from reference TRBV5-6 and TRBJ2-1): DAGVTQSPTHLIKTRGQQVTLRCSPKSGHDTVSWYQQALGQGPQFIFQYYEEEERQRGNFPDRFSGHQFPNYSSELNVNALLLGDSALYLCASSSRDQTSGNEQFFGPGTRLTVL.

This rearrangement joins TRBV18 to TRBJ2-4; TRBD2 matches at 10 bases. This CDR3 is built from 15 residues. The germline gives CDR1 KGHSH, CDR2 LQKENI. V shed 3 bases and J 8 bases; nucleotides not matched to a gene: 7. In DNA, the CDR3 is TGTGCCAGCTCACCTTCCCTAGCGGGAGCAGACATTCAGTACTTC. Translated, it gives CASSPSLAGADIQYF.

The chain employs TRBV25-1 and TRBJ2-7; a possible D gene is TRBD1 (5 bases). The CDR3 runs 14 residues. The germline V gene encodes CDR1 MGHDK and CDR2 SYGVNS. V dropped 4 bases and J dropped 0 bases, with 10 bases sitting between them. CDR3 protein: CASSVGHGSYEQYF. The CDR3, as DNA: TGTGCCAGCAGTGTAGGACATGGCTCCTACGAGCAGTACTTC.

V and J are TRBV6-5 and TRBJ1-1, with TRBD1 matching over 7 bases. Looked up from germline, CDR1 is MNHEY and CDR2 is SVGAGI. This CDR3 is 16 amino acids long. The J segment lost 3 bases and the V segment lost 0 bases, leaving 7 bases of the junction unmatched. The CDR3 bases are TGTGCCAGCAGTTACTCGATAGGGACAGTTTACACTGAAGCTTTCTTT. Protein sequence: CASSYSIGTVYTEAFF.

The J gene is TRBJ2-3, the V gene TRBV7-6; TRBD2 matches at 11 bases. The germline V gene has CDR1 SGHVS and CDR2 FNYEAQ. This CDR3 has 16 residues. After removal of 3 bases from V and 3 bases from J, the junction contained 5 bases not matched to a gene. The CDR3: CASSFSGGATTDTQYF. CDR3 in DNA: TGTGCCAGCAGCTTTAGCGGGGGGGCCACGACAGATACGCAGTATTTT.

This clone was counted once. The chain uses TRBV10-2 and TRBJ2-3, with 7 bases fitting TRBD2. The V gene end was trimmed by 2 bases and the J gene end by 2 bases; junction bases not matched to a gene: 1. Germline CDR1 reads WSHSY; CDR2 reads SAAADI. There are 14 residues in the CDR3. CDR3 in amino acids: CASSERLATDTQYF. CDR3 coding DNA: TGCGCCAGCAGTGAGAGACTAGCCACAGATACGCAGTATTTT.

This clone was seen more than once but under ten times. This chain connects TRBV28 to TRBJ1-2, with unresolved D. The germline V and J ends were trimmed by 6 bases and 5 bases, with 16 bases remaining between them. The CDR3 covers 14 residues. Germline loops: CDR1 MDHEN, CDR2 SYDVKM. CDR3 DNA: TGTGCCAGCAGGAGACTAGGACCGACTTATGGCTACACCTTC. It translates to CASRRLGPTYGYTF.

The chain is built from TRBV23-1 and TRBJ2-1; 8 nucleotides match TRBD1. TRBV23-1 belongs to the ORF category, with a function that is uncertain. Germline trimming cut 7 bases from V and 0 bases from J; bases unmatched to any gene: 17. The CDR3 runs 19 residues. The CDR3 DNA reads TGCGCCAGCATTCAGGGGGCCTTAAGACCCTGGAGCTCCTACAATGAGCAGTTCTTC. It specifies CASIQGALRPWSSYNEQFF.

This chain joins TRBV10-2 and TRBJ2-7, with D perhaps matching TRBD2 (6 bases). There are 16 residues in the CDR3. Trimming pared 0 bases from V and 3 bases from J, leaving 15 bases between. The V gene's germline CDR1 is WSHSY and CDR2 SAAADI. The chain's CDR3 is CASSESPGVGLYEQYF. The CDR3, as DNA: TGCGCCAGCAGTGAGTCGCCGGGAGTAGGTCTCTACGAGCAGTACTTC.

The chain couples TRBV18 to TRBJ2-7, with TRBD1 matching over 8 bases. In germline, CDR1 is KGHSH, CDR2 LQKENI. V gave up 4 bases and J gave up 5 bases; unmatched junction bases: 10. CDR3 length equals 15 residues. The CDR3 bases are TGTGCCAGCTCACTAACACAGGGGGTCGGCCACGAGCAGTACTTC. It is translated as CASSLTQGVGHEQYF. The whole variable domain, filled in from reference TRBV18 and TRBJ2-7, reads NAGVMQNPRHLVRRRGQEARLRCSPMKGHSHVYWYRQLPEEGLKFMVYLQKENIIDESGMPKERFSAEFPKEGPSILRIQQVVRGDSAAYFCASSLTQGVGHEQYFGPGTRLTVT.

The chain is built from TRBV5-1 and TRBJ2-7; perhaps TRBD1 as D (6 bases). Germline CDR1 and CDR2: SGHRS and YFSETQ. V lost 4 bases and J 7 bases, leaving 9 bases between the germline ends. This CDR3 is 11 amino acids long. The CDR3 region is CASSVDREQYF. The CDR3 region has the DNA TGCGCCAGCAGCGTCGACAGGGAGCAGTACTTC. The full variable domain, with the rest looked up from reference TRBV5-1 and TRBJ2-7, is KAGVTQTPRYLIKTRGQQVTLSCSPISGHRSVSWYQQTPGQGLQFLFEYFSETQRNKGNFPGRFSGRQFSNSRSEMNVSTLELGDSALYLCASSVDREQYFGPGTRLTVT.

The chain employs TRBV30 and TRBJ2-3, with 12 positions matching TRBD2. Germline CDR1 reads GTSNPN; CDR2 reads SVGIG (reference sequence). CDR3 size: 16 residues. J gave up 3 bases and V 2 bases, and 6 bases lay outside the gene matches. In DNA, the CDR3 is TGTGCCTGGAGTTCCCTAGCGGGAGGGGGAACAGATACGCAGTATTTT. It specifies CAWSSLAGGGTDTQYF.

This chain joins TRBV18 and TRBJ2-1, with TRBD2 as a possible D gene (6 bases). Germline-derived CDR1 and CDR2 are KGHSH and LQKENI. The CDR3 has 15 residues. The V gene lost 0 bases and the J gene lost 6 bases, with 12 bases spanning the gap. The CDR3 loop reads CASSPPGSGGNEQFF. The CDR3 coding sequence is TGTGCCAGCTCACCACCGGGTAGCGGCGGCAATGAGCAGTTCTTC. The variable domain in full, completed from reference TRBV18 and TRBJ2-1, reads NAGVMQNPRHLVRRRGQEARLRCSPMKGHSHVYWYRQLPEEGLKFMVYLQKENIIDESGMPKERFSAEFPKEGPSILRIQQVVRGDSAAYFCASSPPGSGGNEQFFGPGTRLTVL.